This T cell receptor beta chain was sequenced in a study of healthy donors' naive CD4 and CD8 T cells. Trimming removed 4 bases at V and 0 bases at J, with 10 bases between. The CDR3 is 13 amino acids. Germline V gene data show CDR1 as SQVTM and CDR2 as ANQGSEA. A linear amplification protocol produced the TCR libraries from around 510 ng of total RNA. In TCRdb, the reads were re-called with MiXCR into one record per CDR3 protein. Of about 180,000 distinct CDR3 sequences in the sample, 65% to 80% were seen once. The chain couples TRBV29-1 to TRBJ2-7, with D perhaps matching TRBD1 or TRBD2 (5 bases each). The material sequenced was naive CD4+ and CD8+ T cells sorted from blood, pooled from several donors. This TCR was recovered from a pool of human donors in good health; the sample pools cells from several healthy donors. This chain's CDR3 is CSVGGRSSYEQYF. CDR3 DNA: TGCAGCGTTGGGGGACGTAGCTCCTACGAGCAGTACTTC.